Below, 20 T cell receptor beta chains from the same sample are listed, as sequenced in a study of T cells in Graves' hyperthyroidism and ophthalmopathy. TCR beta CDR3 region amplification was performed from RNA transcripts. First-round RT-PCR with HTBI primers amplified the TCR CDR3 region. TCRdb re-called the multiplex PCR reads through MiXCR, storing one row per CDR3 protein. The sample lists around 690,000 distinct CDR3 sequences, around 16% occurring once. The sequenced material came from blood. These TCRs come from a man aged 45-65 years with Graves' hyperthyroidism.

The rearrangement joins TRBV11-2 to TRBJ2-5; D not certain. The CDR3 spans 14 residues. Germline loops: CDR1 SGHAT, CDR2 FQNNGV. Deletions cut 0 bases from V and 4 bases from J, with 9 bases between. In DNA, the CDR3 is TGTGCCAGCAGCTTAGAGGTGGCTGTAGAGACCCAGTACTTC. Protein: CASSLEVAVETQYF.

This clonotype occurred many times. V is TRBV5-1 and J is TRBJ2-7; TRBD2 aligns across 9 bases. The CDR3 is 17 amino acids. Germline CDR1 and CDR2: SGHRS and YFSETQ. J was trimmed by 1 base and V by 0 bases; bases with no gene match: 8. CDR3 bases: TGCGCCAGCAGCTTGGGAGCTCAAGCGGGAGGATCCTACGAGCAGTACTTC. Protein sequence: CASSLGAQAGGSYEQYF.

CDR3 nucleotide sequence: TGTGCCAGCATCGCTAGGGGACGGCAAGAGACCCAGTACTTC. It translates to CASIARGRQETQYF. V usage is TRBV3-1 and J usage is TRBJ2-5; D may be TRBD1 or TRBD2 (5 bases each). The CDR3 has 14 amino acids. V lost 7 bases, J lost 2 bases, and 14 bases lay in between. Germline V gene data show CDR1 as LGHDT and CDR2 as YNNKEL (reference sequence).

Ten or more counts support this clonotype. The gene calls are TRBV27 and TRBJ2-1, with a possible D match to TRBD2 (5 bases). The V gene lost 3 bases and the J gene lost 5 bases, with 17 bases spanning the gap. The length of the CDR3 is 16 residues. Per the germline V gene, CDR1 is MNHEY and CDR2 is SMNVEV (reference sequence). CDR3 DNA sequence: TGTGCCAGCAGTTTCCTTGGGCGGGCCCTTGACAATGAGCAGTTCTTC. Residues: CASSFLGRALDNEQFF.

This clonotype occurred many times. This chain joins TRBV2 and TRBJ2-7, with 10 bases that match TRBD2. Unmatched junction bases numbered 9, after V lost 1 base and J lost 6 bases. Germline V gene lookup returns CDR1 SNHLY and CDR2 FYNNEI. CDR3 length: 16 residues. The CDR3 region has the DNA TGTGCCAGCAGTGAAGAGATAGCGGGAGGATTTTCCGAGCAGTACTTC. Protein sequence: CASSEEIAGGFSEQYF.

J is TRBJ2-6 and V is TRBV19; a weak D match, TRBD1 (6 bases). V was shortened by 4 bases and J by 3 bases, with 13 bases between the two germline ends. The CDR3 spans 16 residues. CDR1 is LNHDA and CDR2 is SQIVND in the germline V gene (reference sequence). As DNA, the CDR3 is TGTGCCAGTAGTAACCCACAGGGATATGGGGCCAACGTCCTGACTTTC. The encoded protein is CASSNPQGYGANVLTF.

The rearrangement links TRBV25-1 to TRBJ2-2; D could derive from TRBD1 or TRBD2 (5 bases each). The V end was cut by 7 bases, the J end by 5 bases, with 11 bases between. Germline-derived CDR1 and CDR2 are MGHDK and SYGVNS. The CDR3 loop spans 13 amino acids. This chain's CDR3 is CASTEGFTGELFF. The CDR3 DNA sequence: TGTGCCAGCACTGAGGGGTTTACCGGGGAGCTGTTTTTT.

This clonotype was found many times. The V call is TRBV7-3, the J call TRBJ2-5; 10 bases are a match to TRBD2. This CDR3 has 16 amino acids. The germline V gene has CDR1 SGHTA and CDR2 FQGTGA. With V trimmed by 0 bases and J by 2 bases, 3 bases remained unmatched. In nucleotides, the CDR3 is TGTGCCAGCAGCTTAACCCCAGCGGGAGGGCAAGAGACCCAGTACTTC. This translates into CASSLTPAGGQETQYF.

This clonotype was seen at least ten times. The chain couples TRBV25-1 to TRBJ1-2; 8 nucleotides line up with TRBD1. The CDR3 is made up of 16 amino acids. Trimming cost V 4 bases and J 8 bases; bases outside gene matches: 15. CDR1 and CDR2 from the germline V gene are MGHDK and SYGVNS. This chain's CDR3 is CASSGTRGQGAKGYTF. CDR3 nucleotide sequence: TGTGCCAGCAGTGGGACCCGCGGGCAGGGGGCTAAAGGCTACACCTTC.

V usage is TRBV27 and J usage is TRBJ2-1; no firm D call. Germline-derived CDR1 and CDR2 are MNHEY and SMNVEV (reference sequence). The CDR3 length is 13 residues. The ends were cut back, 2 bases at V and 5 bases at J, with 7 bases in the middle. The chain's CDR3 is CASSLAENNEQFF. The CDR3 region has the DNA TGTGCCAGCAGTTTAGCGGAAAACAATGAGCAGTTCTTC.

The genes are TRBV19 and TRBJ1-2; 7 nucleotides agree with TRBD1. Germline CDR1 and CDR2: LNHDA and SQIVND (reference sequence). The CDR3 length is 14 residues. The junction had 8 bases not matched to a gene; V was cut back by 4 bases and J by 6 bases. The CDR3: CASSTHTTGDGYTF. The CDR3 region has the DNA TGTGCCAGTAGTACCCATACCACAGGGGATGGCTACACCTTC.

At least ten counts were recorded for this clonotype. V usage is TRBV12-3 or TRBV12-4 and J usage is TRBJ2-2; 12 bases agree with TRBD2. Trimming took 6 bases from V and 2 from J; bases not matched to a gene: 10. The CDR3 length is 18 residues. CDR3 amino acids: CASSRGLAGRANTGELFF. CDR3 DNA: TGTGCCAGCAGCAGAGGACTAGCGGGAAGGGCAAACACCGGGGAGCTGTTTTTT.

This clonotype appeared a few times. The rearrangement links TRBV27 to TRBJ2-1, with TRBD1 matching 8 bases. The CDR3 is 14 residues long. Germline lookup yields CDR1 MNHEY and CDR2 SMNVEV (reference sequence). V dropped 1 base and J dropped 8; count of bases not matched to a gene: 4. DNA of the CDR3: TGTGCCAGCAGTTTATACAGGGGGGTGGATGAGCAGTTCTTC. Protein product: CASSLYRGVDEQFF.

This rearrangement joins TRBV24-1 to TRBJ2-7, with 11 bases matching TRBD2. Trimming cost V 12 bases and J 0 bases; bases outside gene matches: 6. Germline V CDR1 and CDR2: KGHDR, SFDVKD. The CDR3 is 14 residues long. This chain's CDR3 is CAVAGTSGSYEQYF. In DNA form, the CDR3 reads TGTGCCGTCGCCGGGACTAGCGGCTCCTACGAGCAGTACTTC.

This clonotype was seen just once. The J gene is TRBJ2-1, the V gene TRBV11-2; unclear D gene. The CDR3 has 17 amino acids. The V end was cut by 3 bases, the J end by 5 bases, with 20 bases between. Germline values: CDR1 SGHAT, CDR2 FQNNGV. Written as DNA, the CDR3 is TGTGCCAGCAGCTTTGACTTCCACCTCCCTCGGAACAATGAGCAGTTCTTC. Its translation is CASSFDFHLPRNNEQFF.

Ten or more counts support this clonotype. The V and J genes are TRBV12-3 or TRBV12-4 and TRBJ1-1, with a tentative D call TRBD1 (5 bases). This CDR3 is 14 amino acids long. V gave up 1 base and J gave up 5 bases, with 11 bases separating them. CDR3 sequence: CASSLGGMRTEAFF. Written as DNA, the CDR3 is TGTGCCAGCAGTTTAGGGGGGATGAGGACTGAAGCTTTCTTT.

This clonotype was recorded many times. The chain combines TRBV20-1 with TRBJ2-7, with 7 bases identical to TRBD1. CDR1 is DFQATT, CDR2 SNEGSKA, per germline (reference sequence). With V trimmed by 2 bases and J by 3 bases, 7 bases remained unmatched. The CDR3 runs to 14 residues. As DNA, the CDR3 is TGCAGTGCTAGACAAGACAGGGCAAGCTACGAGCAGTACTTC. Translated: CSARQDRASYEQYF.

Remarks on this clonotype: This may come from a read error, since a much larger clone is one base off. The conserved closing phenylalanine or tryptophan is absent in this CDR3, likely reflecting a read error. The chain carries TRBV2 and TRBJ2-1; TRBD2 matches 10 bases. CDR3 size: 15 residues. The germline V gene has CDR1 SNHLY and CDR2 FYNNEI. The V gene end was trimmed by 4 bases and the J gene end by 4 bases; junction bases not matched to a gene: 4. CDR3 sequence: CASSVVAGGYNEQFL. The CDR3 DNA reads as TGTGCCAGCAGTGTAGTAGCGGGAGGTTACAATGAGCAGTTCCTC.

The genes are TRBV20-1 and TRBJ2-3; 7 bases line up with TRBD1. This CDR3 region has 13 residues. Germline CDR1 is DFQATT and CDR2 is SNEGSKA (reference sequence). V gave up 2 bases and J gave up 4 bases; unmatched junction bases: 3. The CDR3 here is CSARNDRADTQYF. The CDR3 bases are TGCAGTGCTAGAAACGACAGGGCAGATACGCAGTATTTT.

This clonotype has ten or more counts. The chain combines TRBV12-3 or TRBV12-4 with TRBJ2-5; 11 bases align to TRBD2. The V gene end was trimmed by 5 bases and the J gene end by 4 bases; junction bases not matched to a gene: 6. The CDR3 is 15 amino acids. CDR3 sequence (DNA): TGTGCCAGCAGTCCAACTAGCGGGAGAGGAGAGACCCAGTACTTC. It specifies CASSPTSGRGETQYF.